This T cell receptor beta chain was documented in a study of Graves' ophthalmopathy and Graves' hyperthyroidism. General observations from the study: The blood repertoire also included most expanded thyroid clonotypes above 0.001 frequency. With a specificity of 72.22% and a sensitivity of 70.59%, the model predicted ophthalmopathy progression.

RNA transcripts yielded amplified TCR beta CDR3 regions. Second-round multiplex PCR came after first-round RT-PCR with HTBI primers. TCRdb analysed the multiplex PCR reads with MiXCR anew, one entry per CDR3 protein. The sample has over 200,000 distinct CDR3 sequences; 25% to 30% are singletons. In this sample, this clonotype turned up a few times. What it binds is not known. The CDR3 spans 13 residues. Deletions cut 2 bases from V and 3 bases from J, with 7 bases between. Germline CDR1 and CDR2: MNHEY and SVGAGI. Other autoimmune disease, uncontrolled infection, pregnancy and lactation led to exclusion.

The J gene is TRBJ1-1, the V gene TRBV6-5; D not certain. The receptor was isolated from a man in his forties or fifties with Graves' ophthalmopathy. Sequencing was carried out using peripheral blood. CDR3 sequence: CASSYAGDTEAFF. As DNA, the CDR3 is TGTGCCAGCAGTTACGCCGGGGACACTGAAGCTTTCTTT.